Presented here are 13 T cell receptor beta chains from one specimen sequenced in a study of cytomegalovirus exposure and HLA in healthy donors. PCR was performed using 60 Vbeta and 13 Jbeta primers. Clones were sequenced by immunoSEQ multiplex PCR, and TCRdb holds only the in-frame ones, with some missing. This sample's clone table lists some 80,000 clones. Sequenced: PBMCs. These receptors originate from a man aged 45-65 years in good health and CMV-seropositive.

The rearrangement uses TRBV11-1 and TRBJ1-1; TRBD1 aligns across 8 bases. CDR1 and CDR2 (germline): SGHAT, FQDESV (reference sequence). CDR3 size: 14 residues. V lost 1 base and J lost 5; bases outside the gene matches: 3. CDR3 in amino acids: CASSLGQGMTEAFF. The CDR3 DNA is TGTGCCAGCAGCTTAGGACAGGGGATGACTGAAGCTTTCTTT.

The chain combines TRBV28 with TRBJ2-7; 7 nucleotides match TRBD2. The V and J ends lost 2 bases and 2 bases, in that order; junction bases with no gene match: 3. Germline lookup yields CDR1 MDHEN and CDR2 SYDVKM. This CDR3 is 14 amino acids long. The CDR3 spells CASSLRDYAYEQYF. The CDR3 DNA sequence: TGTGCCAGCAGTTTAAGGGACTATGCCTACGAGCAGTACTTC.

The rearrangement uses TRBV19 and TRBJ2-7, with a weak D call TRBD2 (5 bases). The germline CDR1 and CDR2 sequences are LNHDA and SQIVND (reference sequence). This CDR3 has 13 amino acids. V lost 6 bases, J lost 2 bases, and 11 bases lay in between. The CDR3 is CASSSGLAYEQYF. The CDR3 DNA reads TGTGCCAGTAGCTCCGGACTCGCCTACGAGCAGTACTTC.

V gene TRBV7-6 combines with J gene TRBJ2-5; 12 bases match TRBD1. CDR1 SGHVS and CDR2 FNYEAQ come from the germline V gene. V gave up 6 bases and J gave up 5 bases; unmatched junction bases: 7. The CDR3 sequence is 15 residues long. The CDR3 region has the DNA TGTGCCAGCAGAAGGGGACAGGGGGCGTTGGAGACCCAGTACTTC. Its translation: CASRRGQGALETQYF.

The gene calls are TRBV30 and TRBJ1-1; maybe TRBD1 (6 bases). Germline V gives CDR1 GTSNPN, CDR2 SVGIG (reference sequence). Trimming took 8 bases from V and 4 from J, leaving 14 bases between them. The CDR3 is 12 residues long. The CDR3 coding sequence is TGTGCCGGGGGACACGGGTTCACTGAAGCTTTCTTT. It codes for CAGGHGFTEAFF.

As DNA, the CDR3 is TGTGCCAGCAGCGTAGGGACTAGCGGGTTTGAGACCCAGTACTTC. Residues: CASSVGTSGFETQYF. The V call is TRBV9, the J call TRBJ2-5; the match to TRBD2 covers 11 bases. V trimming: 0 bases; J trimming: 5 bases; junction bases outside the gene matches: 3. The germline V gene encodes CDR1 SGDLS and CDR2 YYNGEE. This CDR3 contains 15 residues.

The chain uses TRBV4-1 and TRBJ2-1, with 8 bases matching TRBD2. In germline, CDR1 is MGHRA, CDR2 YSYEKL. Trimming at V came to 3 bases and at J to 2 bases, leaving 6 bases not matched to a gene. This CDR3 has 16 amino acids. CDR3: CASSQSRGEPYNEQFF. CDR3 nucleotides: TGCGCCAGCAGCCAGTCGCGGGGGGAGCCCTACAATGAGCAGTTCTTC.

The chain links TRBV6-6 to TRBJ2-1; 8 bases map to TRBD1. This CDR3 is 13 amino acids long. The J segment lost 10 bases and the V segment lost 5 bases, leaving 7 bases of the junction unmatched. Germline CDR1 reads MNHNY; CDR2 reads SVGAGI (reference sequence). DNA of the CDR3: TGTGCCAGCAGTCCTCCTGGACAGGGAGAGCAGTTCTTC. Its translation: CASSPPGQGEQFF.

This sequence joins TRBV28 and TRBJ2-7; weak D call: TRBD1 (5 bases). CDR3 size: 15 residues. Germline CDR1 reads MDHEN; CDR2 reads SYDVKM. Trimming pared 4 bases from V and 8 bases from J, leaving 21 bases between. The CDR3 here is CASSSYRRTSTQQYF. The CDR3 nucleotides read TGTGCCAGCAGTTCTTACAGGCGGACAAGCACCCAGCAGTACTTC.

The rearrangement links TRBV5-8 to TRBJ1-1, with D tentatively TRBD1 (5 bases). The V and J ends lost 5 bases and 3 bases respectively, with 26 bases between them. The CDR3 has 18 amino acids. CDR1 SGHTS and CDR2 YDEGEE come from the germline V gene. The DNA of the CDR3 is TGTGCCAGCAGTAAGGGACTTTTTCGGATATGGCGTGACACTGAAGCTTTCTTT. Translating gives CASSKGLFRIWRDTEAFF.

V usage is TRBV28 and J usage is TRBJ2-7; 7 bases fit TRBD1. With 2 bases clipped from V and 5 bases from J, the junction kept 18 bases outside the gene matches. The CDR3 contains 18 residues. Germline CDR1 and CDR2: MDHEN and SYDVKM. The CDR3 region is CASSLTGQIIIGFDEQYF. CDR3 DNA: TGTGCCAGCAGTTTAACGGGACAGATTATCATCGGATTCGACGAGCAGTACTTC.

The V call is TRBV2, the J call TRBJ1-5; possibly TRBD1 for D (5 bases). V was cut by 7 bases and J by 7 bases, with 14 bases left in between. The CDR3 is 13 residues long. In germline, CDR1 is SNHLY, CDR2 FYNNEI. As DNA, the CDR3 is TGTGCCAGCACTCTTCAGGGAGGGCAGCCCCAGCATTTT. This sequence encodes CASTLQGGQPQHF.

The CDR3 region has the DNA TGTGCCAGCAGTGAAAGGGAGGGATTGAAACTGTTTTTT. Its protein is CASSEREGLKLFF. The chain uses TRBV2 and TRBJ1-4; D gene ambiguous. Trimming took 2 bases from V and 11 from J, leaving 12 bases between them. There are 13 residues in the CDR3. Germline V gene sequence: CDR1 SNHLY, CDR2 FYNNEI.